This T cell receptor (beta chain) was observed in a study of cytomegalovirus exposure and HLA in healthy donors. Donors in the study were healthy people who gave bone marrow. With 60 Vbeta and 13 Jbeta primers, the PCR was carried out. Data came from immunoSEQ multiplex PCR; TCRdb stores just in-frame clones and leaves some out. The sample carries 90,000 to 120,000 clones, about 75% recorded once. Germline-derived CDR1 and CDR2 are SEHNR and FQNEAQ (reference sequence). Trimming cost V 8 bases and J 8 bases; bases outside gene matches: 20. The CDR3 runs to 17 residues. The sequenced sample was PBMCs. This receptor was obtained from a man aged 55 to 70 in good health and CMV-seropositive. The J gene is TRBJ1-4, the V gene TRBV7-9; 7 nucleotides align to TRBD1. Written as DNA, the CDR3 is TGTGCCAGCGCCCAAGGGACCACAGAGGGGGCTGAGGAAAAACTGTTTTTT. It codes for CASAQGTTEGAEEKLFF.